This is a list of T cell receptor beta chains from one sample in a study of blood T cell repertoires in COVID-19. Data came from immunoSEQ multiplex PCR; TCRdb stores just in-frame clones and leaves some out. The table lists around 190,000 clones, roughly 83% of them singletons. The source material was PBMCs or T cells enriched from blood (not recorded which). Receptors originate from a woman younger than 45 who had recovered from COVID-19. Both conserved end residues are part of each CDR3. A D gene is named only where the DNA matches it firmly. Size values are once, few and many counts, or a class for expanded clones, and some rows have none.

few	.	TRBV5-4	TRBJ2-2	TGTGCCAGCAGCTTGCAGCGTACGGTTAGCACCGGGGAGCTGTTTTTT	CASSLQRTVSTGELFF
.	TRBD2	TRBV2	TRBJ2-5	TGTGCCAGCAGTGAACGGGGACTAGCTTCAGAGACCCAGTACTTC	CASSERGLASETQYF
.	TRBD1	TRBV19	TRBJ1-1	TGTGCCAGTAGCGACAGGGGTTTGAGCACTGAAGCTTTCTTT	CASSDRGLSTEAFF
.	TRBD1	TRBV28	TRBJ1-1	TGTGCCAGCCGAGAAGGGGGCGGGAACACTGAAGCTTTCTTT	CASREGGGNTEAFF
.	TRBD1	TRBV14	TRBJ2-1	TGTGCCAGCAGACAGACAGGGGGATTCTCCTACAATGAGCAGTTCTTC	CASRQTGGFSYNEQFF
.	.	TRBV7-9	TRBJ1-1	TGTGCCAGCAGCTCCTCTTCGGACACTGAAGCTTTCTTT	CASSSSSDTEAFF
.	.	TRBV4-1	TRBJ2-7	TGCGCCAGCAGCCAAGGACCGGGGTCCCTGAGCGAGCAGTACTTC	CASSQGPGSLSEQYF
.	.	TRBV27	TRBJ1-1	TGTGCCAGCAGTTTATACGCGGATGACACTGAAGCTTTCTTT	CASSLYADDTEAFF
.	.	TRBV3-1/TRBV3-2	TRBJ1-3	TGTGCCAGCAGACCCGGGACATCTGGAAACACCATATATTTT	CASRPGTSGNTIYF
.	.	TRBV12-3/TRBV12-4	TRBJ2-2	TGTGCCAGCAGTTCGAGTTTTTTGGAGCTGTTTTTT	CASSSSFLELFF
.	TRBD2	TRBV7-9	TRBJ2-3	TGTGCCAGCAGCTCCATTGGCGGGGGGGGCACAGATACGCAGTATTTT	CASSSIGGGGTDTQYF
once	.	TRBV6-4	TRBJ2-7	TGTGCCAGCACAGGCACCTACGAGCAGTACTTC	CASTGTYEQYF
few	.	TRBV30	TRBJ1-6	TGTGCCTGGAGTGCGCCAGGGGATTCACCCCTCCACTTT	CAWSAPGDSPLHF
.	.	TRBV11-2	TRBJ1-5	TGTGCCAGCAGCTTAGCCAGACAGATTAGCAATCAGCCCCAGCATTTT	CASSLARQISNQPQHF
.	TRBD2	TRBV28	TRBJ2-1	TGTGCCAGCAGTTACCCCGGCCGGGGGGGGTACAATGAGCAGTTCTTC	CASSYPGRGGYNEQFF
.	.	TRBV5-6	TRBJ2-2	TGTGCCAGCAGCTTGGATAGCGGAAACACCGGGGAGCTGTTTTTT	CASSLDSGNTGELFF
once	.	TRBV7-9	TRBJ2-5	TGTGCCAGCAGCTTCGGACAGCAAGAGACCCAGTACTTC	CASSFGQQETQYF
.	.	TRBV7-2	TRBJ1-4	TGTGCCAGCAGCTTAGACGGCAGGCAGAATGAAAAACTGTTTTTT	CASSLDGRQNEKLFF
.	.	TRBV9	TRBJ2-1	TGTGCCAGCGAGGCCCTACGCTCCTACAATGAGCAGTTCTTC	CASEALRSYNEQFF
.	TRBD1	TRBV5-1	TRBJ1-2	TGCGCCAGCAGCTTGCAGGGGGTTCACTATGGCTACACCTTC	CASSLQGVHYGYTF
.	TRBD1	TRBV4-2	TRBJ1-5	TGTGCCAGCAGCCCCCGGGACAGTTTAAATAGCAATCAGCCCCAGCATTTT	CASSPRDSLNSNQPQHF
.	TRBD2	TRBV5-5	TRBJ2-5	TGTGCCAGCAGCTTGGGACTAGCGGGAGGGCAAGAGACCCAGTACTTC	CASSLGLAGGQETQYF
once	.	TRBV7-9	TRBJ1-1	TGTGCCAGCAGCTTAGGGAGGACTGAAGCTTTCTTT	CASSLGRTEAFF
.	TRBD2	TRBV7-6	TRBJ2-1	TGTGCCAGCAGCCCCTTCACGGGACTAGCGGGAGTCAGTGAGCAGTTCTTC	CASSPFTGLAGVSEQFF
.	TRBD1	TRBV28	TRBJ2-6	TGTGCCAGCTTGGGCAGGGGGTCTGGGGCCAACGTCCTGACTTTC	CASLGRGSGANVLTF
.	TRBD1	TRBV6-2/TRBV6-3	TRBJ1-2	TGTGCCAGCAGTTTCCCTTCAGGGGGCAAGTTATGGAACTATGGCTACACCTTC	CASSFPSGGKLWNYGYTF
.	.	TRBV18	TRBJ1-4	TGTGCCAGCTCACCAACGCAGGTTAAGGGGGCAACTAATGAAAAACTGTTTTTT	CASSPTQVKGATNEKLFF